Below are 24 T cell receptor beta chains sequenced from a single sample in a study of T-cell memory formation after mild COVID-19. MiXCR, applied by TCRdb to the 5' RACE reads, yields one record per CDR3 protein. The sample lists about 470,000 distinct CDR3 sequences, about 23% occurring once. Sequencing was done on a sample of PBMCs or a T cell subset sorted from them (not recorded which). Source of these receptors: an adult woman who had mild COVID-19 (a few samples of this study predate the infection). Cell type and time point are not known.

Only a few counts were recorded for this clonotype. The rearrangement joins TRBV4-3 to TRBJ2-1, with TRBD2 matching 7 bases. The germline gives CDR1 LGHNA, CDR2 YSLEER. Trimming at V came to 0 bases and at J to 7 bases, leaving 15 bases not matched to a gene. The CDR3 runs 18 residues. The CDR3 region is CASSQDHLAVLGRNEQFF. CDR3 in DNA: TGCGCCAGCAGCCAAGATCATCTAGCGGTTCTCGGGCGTAATGAGCAGTTCTTC.

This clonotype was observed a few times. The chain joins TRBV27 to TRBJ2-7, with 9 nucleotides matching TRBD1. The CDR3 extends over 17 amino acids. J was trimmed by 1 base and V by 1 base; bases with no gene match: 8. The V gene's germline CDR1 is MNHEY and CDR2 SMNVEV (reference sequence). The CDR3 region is CASSLYLPGQGSYEQYF. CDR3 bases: TGTGCCAGCAGTTTATATCTCCCGGGACAGGGTTCCTACGAGCAGTACTTC.

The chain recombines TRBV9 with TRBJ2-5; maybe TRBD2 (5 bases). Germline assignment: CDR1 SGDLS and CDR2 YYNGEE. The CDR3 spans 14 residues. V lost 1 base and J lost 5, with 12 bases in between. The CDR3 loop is CASSVFGVGETQYF. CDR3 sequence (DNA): TGTGCCAGCAGCGTATTCGGGGTGGGGGAGACCCAGTACTTC.

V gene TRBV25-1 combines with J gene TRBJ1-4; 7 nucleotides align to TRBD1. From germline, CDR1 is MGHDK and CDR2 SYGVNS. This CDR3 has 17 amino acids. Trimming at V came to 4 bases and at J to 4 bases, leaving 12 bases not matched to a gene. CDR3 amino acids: CASSGERADRINEKLFF. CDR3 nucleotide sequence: TGTGCCAGCAGTGGAGAAAGAGCGGACAGGATTAATGAAAAACTGTTTTTT.

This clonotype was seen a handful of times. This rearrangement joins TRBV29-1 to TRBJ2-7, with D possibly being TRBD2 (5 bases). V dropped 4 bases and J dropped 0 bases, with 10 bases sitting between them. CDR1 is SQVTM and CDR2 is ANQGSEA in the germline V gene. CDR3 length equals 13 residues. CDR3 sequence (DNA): TGCAGCGTTGGTATAGCGAGCTCCTACGAGCAGTACTTC. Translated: CSVGIASSYEQYF.

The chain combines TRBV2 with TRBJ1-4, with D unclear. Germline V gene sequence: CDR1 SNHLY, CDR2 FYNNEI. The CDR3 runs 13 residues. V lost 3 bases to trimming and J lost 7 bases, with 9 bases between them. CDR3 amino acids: CASSDATPEKLFF. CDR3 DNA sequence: TGTGCCAGCAGTGACGCGACGCCTGAAAAACTGTTTTTT.

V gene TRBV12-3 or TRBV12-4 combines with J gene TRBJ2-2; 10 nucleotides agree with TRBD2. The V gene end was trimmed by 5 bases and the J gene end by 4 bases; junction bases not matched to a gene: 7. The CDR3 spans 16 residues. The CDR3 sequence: CASSPGLAASTGELFF. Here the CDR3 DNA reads TGTGCCAGCAGTCCCGGACTAGCGGCCTCCACCGGGGAGCTGTTTTTT.

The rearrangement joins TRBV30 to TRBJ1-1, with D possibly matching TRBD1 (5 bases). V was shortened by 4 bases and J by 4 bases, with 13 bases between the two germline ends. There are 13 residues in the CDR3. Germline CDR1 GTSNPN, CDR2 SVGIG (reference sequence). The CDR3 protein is CAWITRGTTEAFF. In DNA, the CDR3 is TGTGCCTGGATTACCCGCGGGACCACTGAAGCTTTCTTT.

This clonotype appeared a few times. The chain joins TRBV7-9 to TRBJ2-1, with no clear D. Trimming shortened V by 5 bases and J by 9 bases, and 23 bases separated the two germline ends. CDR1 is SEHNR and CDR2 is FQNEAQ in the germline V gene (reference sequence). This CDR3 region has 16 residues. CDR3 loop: CASSRAEGRPPIEQFF. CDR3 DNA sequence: TGTGCCAGCAGCCGAGCAGAAGGGCGACCTCCGATTGAGCAGTTCTTC.

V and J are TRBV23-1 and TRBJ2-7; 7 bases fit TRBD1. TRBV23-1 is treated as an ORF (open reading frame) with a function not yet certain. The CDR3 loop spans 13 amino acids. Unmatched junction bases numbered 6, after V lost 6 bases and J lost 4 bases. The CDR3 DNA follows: TGCGCCAGCAGGGACCCAGGGGGATACGAGCAGTACTTC. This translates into CASRDPGGYEQYF.

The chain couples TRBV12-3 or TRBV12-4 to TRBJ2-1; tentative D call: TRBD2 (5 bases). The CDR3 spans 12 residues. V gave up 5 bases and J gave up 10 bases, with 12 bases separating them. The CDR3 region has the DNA TGTGCCAGCAGTCTAGAGCGGACCGAGCAGTTCTTC. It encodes CASSLERTEQFF.

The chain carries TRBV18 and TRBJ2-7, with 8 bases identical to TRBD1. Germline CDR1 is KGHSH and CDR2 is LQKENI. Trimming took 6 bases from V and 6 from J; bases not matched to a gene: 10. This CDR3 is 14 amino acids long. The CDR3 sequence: CASSPDRGAGEQYF. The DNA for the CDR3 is TGTGCCAGCTCGCCCGACAGGGGAGCTGGCGAGCAGTACTTC.

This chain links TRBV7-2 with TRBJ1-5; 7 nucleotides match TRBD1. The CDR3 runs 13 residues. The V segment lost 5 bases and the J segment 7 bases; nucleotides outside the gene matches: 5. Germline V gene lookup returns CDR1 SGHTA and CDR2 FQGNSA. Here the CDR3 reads CASSETGSQPQHF. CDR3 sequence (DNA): TGTGCCAGCAGCGAGACAGGGTCGCAGCCCCAGCATTTT.

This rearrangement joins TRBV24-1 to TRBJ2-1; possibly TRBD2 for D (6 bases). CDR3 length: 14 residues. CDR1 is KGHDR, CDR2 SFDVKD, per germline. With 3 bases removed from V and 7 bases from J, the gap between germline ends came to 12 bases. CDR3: CATSDRSGSNEQFF. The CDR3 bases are TGTGCCACCAGTGATCGAAGCGGGTCTAATGAGCAGTTCTTC.

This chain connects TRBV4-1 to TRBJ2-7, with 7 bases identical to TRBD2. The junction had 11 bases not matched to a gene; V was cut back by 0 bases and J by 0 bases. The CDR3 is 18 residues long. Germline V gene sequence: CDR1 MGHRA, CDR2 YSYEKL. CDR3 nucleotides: TGCGCCAGCAGCCAAGATTGGGCAAGTGGGAGGGGCTCCTACGAGCAGTACTTC. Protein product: CASSQDWASGRGSYEQYF.

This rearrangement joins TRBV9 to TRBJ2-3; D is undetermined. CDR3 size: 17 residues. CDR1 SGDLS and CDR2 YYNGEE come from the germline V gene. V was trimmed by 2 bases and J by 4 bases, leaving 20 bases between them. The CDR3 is CASSVSSGLSTSDTQYF. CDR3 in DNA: TGTGCCAGCAGCGTCTCCTCCGGGTTGAGCACATCAGATACGCAGTATTTT.

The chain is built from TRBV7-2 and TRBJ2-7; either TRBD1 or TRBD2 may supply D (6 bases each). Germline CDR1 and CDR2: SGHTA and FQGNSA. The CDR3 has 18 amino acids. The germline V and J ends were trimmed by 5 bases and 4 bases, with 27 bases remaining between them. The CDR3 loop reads CASSGRGAGHGQVYEQYF. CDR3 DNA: TGTGCCAGCAGCGGAAGGGGGGCAGGCCATGGCCAGGTGTACGAGCAGTACTTC.

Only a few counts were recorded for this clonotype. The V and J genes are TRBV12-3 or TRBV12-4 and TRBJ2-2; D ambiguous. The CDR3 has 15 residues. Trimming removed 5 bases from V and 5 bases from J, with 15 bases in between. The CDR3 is CASSPARGFTGELFF. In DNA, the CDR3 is TGTGCCAGCAGTCCCGCGCGAGGCTTTACCGGGGAGCTGTTTTTT.

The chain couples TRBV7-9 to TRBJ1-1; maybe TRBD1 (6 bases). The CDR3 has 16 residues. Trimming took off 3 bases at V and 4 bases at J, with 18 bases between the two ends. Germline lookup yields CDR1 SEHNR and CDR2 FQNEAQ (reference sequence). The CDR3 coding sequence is TGTGCCAGCAGCTTCGAATTTCAGGGGTACGGCACTGAAGCTTTCTTT. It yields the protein CASSFEFQGYGTEAFF.

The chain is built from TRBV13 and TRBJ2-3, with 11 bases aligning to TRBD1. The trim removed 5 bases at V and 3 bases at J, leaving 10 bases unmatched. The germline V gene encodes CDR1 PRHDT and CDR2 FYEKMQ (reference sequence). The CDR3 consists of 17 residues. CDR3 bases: TGTGCCAGCAGCCTTAGTGGGACAGGGGGATGGACAGATACGCAGTATTTT. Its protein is CASSLSGTGGWTDTQYF.

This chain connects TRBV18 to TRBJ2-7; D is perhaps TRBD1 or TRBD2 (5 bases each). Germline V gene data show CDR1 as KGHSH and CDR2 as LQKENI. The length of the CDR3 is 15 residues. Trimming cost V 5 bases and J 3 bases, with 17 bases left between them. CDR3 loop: CASSARDAPIYEQYF. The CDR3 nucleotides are TGTGCCAGCTCAGCCCGGGACGCCCCAATCTACGAGCAGTACTTC.

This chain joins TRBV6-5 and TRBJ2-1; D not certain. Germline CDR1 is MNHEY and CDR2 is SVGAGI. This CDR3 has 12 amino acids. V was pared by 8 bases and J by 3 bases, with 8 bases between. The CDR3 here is CASLGNYNEQFF. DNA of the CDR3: TGTGCCAGCCTAGGTAACTACAATGAGCAGTTCTTC.

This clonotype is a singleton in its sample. The CDR3 here is CASSISGQILYSNQPQHF. The CDR3, as DNA: TGTGCCAGTAGTATTTCGGGACAGATTCTCTATAGCAATCAGCCCCAGCATTTT. The chain has TRBV19 and TRBJ1-5; 7 bases agree with TRBD1. The CDR3 is 18 residues long. With 3 bases clipped from V and 0 bases from J, the junction kept 11 bases outside the gene matches. Germline CDR1 and CDR2: LNHDA and SQIVND (reference sequence).

The DNA for the CDR3 is TGTGCCAGCAGCTTGGGAGCGTTCGGCTATGGCTACACCTTC. This sequence encodes CASSLGAFGYGYTF. This chain joins TRBV5-6 and TRBJ1-2, with D unclear. CDR3 length: 14 residues. Germline lookup yields CDR1 SGHDT and CDR2 YYEEEE. The V end was cut by 0 bases, the J end by 4 bases, with 10 bases between. The complete variable domain, with remaining parts taken from reference TRBV5-6 and TRBJ1-2, reads DAGVTQSPTHLIKTRGQQVTLRCSPKSGHDTVSWYQQALGQGPQFIFQYYEEEERQRGNFPDRFSGHQFPNYSSELNVNALLLGDSALYLCASSLGAFGYGYTFGSGTRLTVV.